This TCR beta chain was retrieved from a study of type 1 and type 2 diabetes patients. Genomic DNA was the PCR template. Multiplex PCR with 30 forward and 13 reverse primers amplified the TCR beta CDR3. TCRdb recomputed calls from the multiplex PCR reads with MiXCR, one row per CDR3 protein. The sample carries fewer than 300,000 distinct CDR3 sequences, roughly 48% recorded once. This receptor was identified in a young man with type 2 diabetes. The sequencing input was peripheral blood mononuclear cells (PBMCs).

Written as DNA, the CDR3 is TGTGCCAGCAGCGAAGGGTCCGGGACAGGATCCTACGAGCAGTACTTC. Its protein product is CASSEGSGTGSYEQYF. This chain joins TRBV7-6 and TRBJ2-7, with TRBD1 matching over 8 bases. Trimming at V came to 5 bases and at J to 1 base, leaving 10 bases not matched to a gene. Germline values: CDR1 SGHVS, CDR2 FNYEAQ. The CDR3 is 16 amino acids.